This T cell receptor beta chain was obtained from a study of beta chain features in type 1 diabetes. Study-level findings and limits: Shortening of TCRB CDR3s, moderate but significant, appeared in all four CD4+ subsets of Type 1 diabetes patients.

As regards this clone: What it recognizes is unknown.

Trimming shortened V by 2 bases and J by 4 bases, and 9 bases separated the two germline ends. The germline V gene has CDR1 LNHDA and CDR2 SQIVND (reference sequence). The CDR3 spans 15 residues. The study reverse transcribed the entire isolated RNA, so it sequenced expressed TCRB transcripts. Only in-frame clones appear in the TCRdb table, and some are missing; sequencing was by immunoSEQ multiplex PCR. The sample shows hundreds of thousands of clones, 10% to 15% of them seen only once. The sample was naive CD4+ T cells from blood. This sequence was found in a young woman with type 1 diabetes. The J gene is TRBJ2-6, the V gene TRBV19; no definite D call. CDR3 DNA sequence: TGTGCCAGTAGTATAATTTGGCAAGGGGCCAACGTCCTGACTTTC. Its protein is CASSIIWQGANVLTF.